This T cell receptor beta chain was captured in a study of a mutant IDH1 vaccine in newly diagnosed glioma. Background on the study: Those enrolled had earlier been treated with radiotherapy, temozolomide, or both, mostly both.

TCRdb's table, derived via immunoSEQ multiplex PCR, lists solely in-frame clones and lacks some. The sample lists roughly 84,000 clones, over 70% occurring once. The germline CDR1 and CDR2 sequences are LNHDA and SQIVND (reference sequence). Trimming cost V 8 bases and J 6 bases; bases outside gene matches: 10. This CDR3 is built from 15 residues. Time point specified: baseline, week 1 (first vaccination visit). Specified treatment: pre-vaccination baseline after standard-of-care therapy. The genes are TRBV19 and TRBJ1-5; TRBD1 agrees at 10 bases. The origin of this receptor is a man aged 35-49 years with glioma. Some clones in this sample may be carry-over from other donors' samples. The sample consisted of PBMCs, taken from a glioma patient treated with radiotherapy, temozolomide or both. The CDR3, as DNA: TGTGCCAGTGCCAGAAGGGGACAGGGGAGTCAGCCCCAGCATTTT. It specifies CASARRGQGSQPQHF.